The present T cell receptor beta chain was sequenced within a study of fetal regulatory T cell absence and autoimmunity. Study-wide results and caveats: Pancreas TCRs were oligoclonally enriched versus cord blood, some clones over 95-fold.

The ends were cut back, 1 base at V and 3 bases at J, with 13 bases in the middle. Germline-derived CDR1 and CDR2 are MGHRA and YSYEKL. The CDR3 runs to 15 residues. The data were produced by immunoSEQ multiplex PCR, yet TCRdb's version contains in-frame clones alone and is incomplete. Here the sample spans more than 90,000 clones, roughly 78% being singletons. Concerning this clone: Antigen unknown.

Sample: pancreas tissue. The chain employs TRBV4-1 and TRBJ2-7; tentatively, D is TRBD1 (6 bases). This receptor was obtained from a male donor with IPEX syndrome. The CDR3 loop reads CASSQVGGADYEQYF. The CDR3 coding sequence is TGCGCCAGCAGCCAAGTAGGGGGAGCGGACTACGAGCAGTACTTC.